These 17 T cell receptor beta chains were all obtained from the same sample, sequenced in a study of blood T cell repertoires in COVID-19. Generated by immunoSEQ multiplex PCR, the TCRdb table keeps only in-frame clones and is missing some. There are 250,000 to 300,000 clones in the sample; nearly 90% occur only once, and roughly 1.9% lies in the top ten. Sequenced material: PBMCs or T cells enriched from blood (not recorded which). The receptors were sampled from a woman aged 55-69 years who had recovered from COVID-19.

The chain has TRBV29-1 and TRBJ2-1; D possibly corresponds to TRBD1 (7 bases). Germline V gene data show CDR1 as SQVTM and CDR2 as ANQGSEA. The germline V and J ends were trimmed by 6 bases and 2 bases, with 11 bases remaining between them. The CDR3 is made up of 13 amino acids. The CDR3 DNA follows: TGCAGCGTGCAGGGGGGAGCCTACAATGAGCAGTTCTTC. Protein product: CSVQGGAYNEQFF.

The J gene is TRBJ1-1, the V gene TRBV14; no clear D. The CDR3 totals 14 residues. Germline V CDR1 and CDR2: SGHDN, FVKESK. The V end was cut by 0 bases, the J end by 5 bases, with 10 bases between. The CDR3 protein is CASSQEVAATEAFF. The CDR3 DNA is TGTGCCAGCAGCCAAGAGGTTGCAGCGACTGAAGCTTTCTTT.

This sequence joins TRBV6-5 and TRBJ2-2; 8 bases align to TRBD2. This CDR3 has 14 residues. CDR1 is MNHEY and CDR2 is SVGAGI in the germline V gene. J gave up 8 bases and V 7 bases, and 9 bases lay outside the gene matches. The CDR3, as DNA: TGTGCCAGCAAGTTTGGACTAGCTTCAGGGGAGCTGTTTTTT. This gives the protein CASKFGLASGELFF.

This clone occurred once. At one end, the junction sequence differs from germline, possibly due to a read error. The V and J genes are TRBV10-3 and TRBJ1-2; TRBD1 agrees at 7 bases. Per the germline V gene, CDR1 is ENHRY and CDR2 is SYGVKD. The CDR3 runs to 12 residues. CDR3 sequence reads: CATSGTEYGYTF. The CDR3 DNA sequence: TGTGCCACCAGTGGGACAGAGTATGGCTACACCTTC.

The chain couples TRBV5-1 to TRBJ1-1; 7 bases are shared with TRBD1. CDR3 length: 13 amino acids. After removal of 3 bases from V and 7 bases from J, the junction contained 6 bases not matched to a gene. Looked up from germline, CDR1 is SGHRS and CDR2 is YFSETQ. CDR3 sequence reads: CASSSGTAGEAFF. Written as DNA, the CDR3 is TGCGCCAGCAGCTCCGGGACAGCCGGTGAAGCTTTCTTT. The full variable domain, rest sourced from reference TRBV5-1 and TRBJ1-1, is KAGVTQTPRYLIKTRGQQVTLSCSPISGHRSVSWYQQTPGQGLQFLFEYFSETQRNKGNFPGRFSGRQFSNSRSEMNVSTLELGDSALYLCASSSGTAGEAFFGQGTRLTVV.

This chain uses TRBV28 with TRBJ2-1, with a tentative D call TRBD1 (6 bases). V dropped 6 bases and J dropped 4 bases, with 16 bases sitting between them. This CDR3 has 15 residues. Germline CDR1 MDHEN, CDR2 SYDVKM. CDR3 residues: CASSYGQTLYNEQFF. CDR3 DNA sequence: TGTGCCAGCAGCTATGGACAGACTTTATACAATGAGCAGTTCTTC.

The chain uses TRBV3-1 (or the pseudogene TRBV3-2) and TRBJ2-1; 7 bases fit TRBD2. The germline V gene encodes CDR1 LGHDT and CDR2 YNNKEL (reference sequence). V was clipped by 4 bases and J by 7 bases; unmatched bases: 16. There are 17 residues in the CDR3. The CDR3 DNA is TGTGCCAGCAGCCCTCCCTGGGCGGGAGCCGCAGGGAATGAGCAGTTCTTC. Translation gives CASSPPWAGAAGNEQFF.

The chain has TRBV6-5 and TRBJ1-4; 9 bases are a match to TRBD1. The CDR3 loop spans 15 amino acids. Germline CDR1 and CDR2: MNHEY and SVGAGI. With V trimmed by 4 bases and J by 8 bases, 8 bases remained unmatched. For the CDR3, the DNA is TGTGCCAGCAGTTCCCGACAGGGGGGAACAGAAAAACTGTTTTTT. Protein product: CASSSRQGGTEKLFF.

This clone was seen only once. The rearrangement joins TRBV11-1 to TRBJ1-1; 8 positions match TRBD1. This CDR3 region has 16 residues. The J segment lost 5 bases and the V segment lost 3 bases, leaving 11 bases of the junction unmatched. Germline CDR1 and CDR2: SGHAT and FQDESV (reference sequence). In nucleotides, the CDR3 is TGTGCCAGCAGCTTTCGGATCGGACAGGGTCGAACTGAAGCTTTCTTT. Amino acid sequence: CASSFRIGQGRTEAFF.

The J gene is TRBJ1-4, the V gene TRBV6-1; D perhaps matches TRBD1 (6 bases). The germline gives CDR1 MNHNS, CDR2 SASEGT. The length of the CDR3 is 14 residues. Trimming removed 2 bases at V and 11 bases at J, with 15 bases between. For the CDR3, the DNA is TGTGCCAGCAGTGAAACGGACAGAGCGCTCAAACTGTTTTTT. This gives the protein CASSETDRALKLFF.

This clone appeared once. Here the CDR3 reads CASSREGEETQYF. In DNA, the CDR3 is TGTGCCAGCTCACGGGAGGGAGAAGAGACCCAGTACTTC. The chain carries TRBV18 and TRBJ2-5, with 7 bases identical to TRBD2. J was trimmed by 3 bases and V by 4 bases; bases with no gene match: 2. The CDR3 runs to 13 residues. Germline CDR1 reads KGHSH; CDR2 reads LQKENI. The whole variable domain, remainder taken from reference TRBV18 and TRBJ2-5, is NAGVMQNPRHLVRRRGQEARLRCSPMKGHSHVYWYRQLPEEGLKFMVYLQKENIIDESGMPKERFSAEFPKEGPSILRIQQVVRGDSAAYFCASSREGEETQYFGPGTRLLVL.

V gene TRBV20-1 combines with J gene TRBJ1-2; TRBD1 might be the D (5 bases). Looked up from germline, CDR1 is DFQATT and CDR2 is SNEGSKA (reference sequence). The CDR3 spans 15 residues. The V and J ends lost 3 bases and 7 bases respectively, with 21 bases between them. The CDR3 nucleotides read TGCAGTGCTAGTTCGAGGTTGGGCAGGGAAGTTGGCTACACCTTC. Translating it yields CSASSRLGREVGYTF.

This chain joins TRBV2 and TRBJ1-4; D is possibly TRBD1 (5 bases). Germline CDR1 is SNHLY and CDR2 is FYNNEI. This CDR3 is built from 17 residues. Trimming stripped 7 bases from V and 2 bases from J, with 20 bases between. The CDR3 DNA follows: TGTGCCAGCAATAGGGACTCCCGACCGGGTACTAATGAAAAACTGTTTTTT. Translation: CASNRDSRPGTNEKLFF.

Only one count was recorded for this clone. This chain links TRBV5-1 with TRBJ2-6; TRBD1 matches 8 bases. Germline CDR1 reads SGHRS; CDR2 reads YFSETQ. The trim removed 4 bases at V and 4 bases at J, leaving 4 bases unmatched. The CDR3 has 15 amino acids. The CDR3 protein is CASSGQGLGANVLTF. In DNA, the CDR3 is TGCGCCAGCAGCGGACAGGGCTTAGGGGCCAACGTCCTGACTTTC.

The chain combines TRBV11-2 with TRBJ2-7, with a tentative D call TRBD2 (5 bases). The germline V gene encodes CDR1 SGHAT and CDR2 FQNNGV. The V gene lost 2 bases and the J gene lost 1 base, with 21 bases spanning the gap. The CDR3 spans 18 residues. CDR3 bases: TGTGCCAGCAGCTTATTCCTGGTCGTGGGCGGGCCTTCCTACGAGCAGTACTTC. This gives the protein CASSLFLVVGGPSYEQYF.

The rearrangement links TRBV19 to TRBJ1-6, with D unresolved. Germline lookup yields CDR1 LNHDA and CDR2 SQIVND (reference sequence). Trimming left V 3 bases short and J 10 bases short, with 13 bases between. The CDR3 totals 14 residues. The chain's CDR3 is CASSIPGYGSPLHF. In DNA, the CDR3 is TGTGCCAGTAGTATTCCCGGGTACGGCTCACCCCTCCACTTT.

The chain carries TRBV30 and TRBJ1-2; 9 bases line up with TRBD1. V trimming: 2 bases; J trimming: 8 bases; junction bases outside the gene matches: 6. Germline CDR1 is GTSNPN and CDR2 is SVGIG (reference sequence). This CDR3 spans 13 amino acids. CDR3 protein: CAWSTQGAVGYTF. The DNA for the CDR3 is TGTGCCTGGAGTACACAGGGGGCGGTGGGCTACACCTTC.